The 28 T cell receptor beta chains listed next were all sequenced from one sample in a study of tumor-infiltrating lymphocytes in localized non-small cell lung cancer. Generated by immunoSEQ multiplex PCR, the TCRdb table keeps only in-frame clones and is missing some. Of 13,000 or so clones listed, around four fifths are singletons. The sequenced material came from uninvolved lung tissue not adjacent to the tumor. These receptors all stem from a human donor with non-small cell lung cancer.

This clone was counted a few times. The CDR3 protein is CASTSGQGNFYEQYF. The CDR3 bases are TGTGCCAGCACCTCAGGGCAGGGGAATTTCTACGAGCAGTACTTC. The chain uses TRBV28 and TRBJ2-7; D possibly corresponds to TRBD1 (6 bases). The V and J ends lost 7 bases and 3 bases respectively, with 19 bases between them. The CDR3 is 15 residues long. CDR1 and CDR2 (germline): MDHEN, SYDVKM.

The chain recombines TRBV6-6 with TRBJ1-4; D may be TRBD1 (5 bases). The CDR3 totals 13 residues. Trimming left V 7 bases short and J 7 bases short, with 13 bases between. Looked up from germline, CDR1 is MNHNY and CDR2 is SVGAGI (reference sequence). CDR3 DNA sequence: TGTGCCAGCACAAGGGGTAGCTCTGAAAAACTGTTTTTT. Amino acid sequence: CASTRGSSEKLFF.

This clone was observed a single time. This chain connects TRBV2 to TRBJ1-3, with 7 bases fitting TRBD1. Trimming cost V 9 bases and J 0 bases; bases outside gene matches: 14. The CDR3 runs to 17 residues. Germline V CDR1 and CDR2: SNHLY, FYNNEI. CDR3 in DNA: TGTGCCAGTCGGCGGGGGTGGACAGGCAACTCTGGAAACACCATATATTTT. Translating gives CASRRGWTGNSGNTIYF.

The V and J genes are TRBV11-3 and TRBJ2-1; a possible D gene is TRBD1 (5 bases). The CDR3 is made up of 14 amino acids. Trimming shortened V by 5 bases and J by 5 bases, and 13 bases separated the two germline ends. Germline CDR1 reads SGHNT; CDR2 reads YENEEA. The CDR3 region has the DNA TGTGCCAGCAGCCCAGGGTGGGGCCACAATGAGCAGTTCTTC. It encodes CASSPGWGHNEQFF.

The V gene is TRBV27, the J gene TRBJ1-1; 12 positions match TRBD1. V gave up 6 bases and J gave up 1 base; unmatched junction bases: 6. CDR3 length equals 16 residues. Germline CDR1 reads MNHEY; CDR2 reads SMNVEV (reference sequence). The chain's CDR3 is CASRTGTGGENTEAFF. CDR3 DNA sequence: TGTGCCAGCAGGACCGGGACAGGGGGCGAGAACACTGAAGCTTTCTTT.

CDR3 nucleotides: TGTGCCAGCAGCGTAGATCAGGGGCCCATCTCTGGAAACACCATATATTTT. This gives the protein CASSVDQGPISGNTIYF. The chain uses TRBV9 and TRBJ1-3, with TRBD1 as a possible D gene (6 bases). The CDR3 spans 17 residues. Germline V gene sequence: CDR1 SGDLS, CDR2 YYNGEE. Trimming stripped 0 bases from V and 0 bases from J, with 13 bases between.

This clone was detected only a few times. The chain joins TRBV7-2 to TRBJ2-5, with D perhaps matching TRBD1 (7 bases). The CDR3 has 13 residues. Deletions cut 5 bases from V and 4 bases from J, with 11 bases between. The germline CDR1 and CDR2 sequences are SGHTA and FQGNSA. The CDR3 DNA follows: TGTGCCAGCAGCCGGCAGGGGGGAGAGACCCAGTACTTC. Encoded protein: CASSRQGGETQYF. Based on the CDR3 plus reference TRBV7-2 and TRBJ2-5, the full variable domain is GAGVSQSPSNKVTEKGKDVELRCDPISGHTALYWYRQSLGQGLEFLIYFQGNSAPDKSGLPSDRFSAERTGGSVSTLTIQRTQQEDSAVYLCASSRQGGETQYFGPGTRLLVL.

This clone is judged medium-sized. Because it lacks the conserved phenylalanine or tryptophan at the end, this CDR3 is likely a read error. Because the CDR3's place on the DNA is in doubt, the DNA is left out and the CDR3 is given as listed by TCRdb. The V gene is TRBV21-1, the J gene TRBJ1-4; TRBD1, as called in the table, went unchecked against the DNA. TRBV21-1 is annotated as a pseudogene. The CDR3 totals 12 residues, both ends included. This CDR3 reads CASSKVRHTPSV.

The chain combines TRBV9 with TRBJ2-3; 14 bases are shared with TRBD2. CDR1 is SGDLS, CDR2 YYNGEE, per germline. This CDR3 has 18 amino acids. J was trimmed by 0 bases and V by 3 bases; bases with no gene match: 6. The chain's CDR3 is CASSDPGLAGESTDTQYF. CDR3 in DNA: TGTGCCAGCAGCGACCCGGGACTAGCGGGGGAGAGCACAGATACGCAGTATTTT.

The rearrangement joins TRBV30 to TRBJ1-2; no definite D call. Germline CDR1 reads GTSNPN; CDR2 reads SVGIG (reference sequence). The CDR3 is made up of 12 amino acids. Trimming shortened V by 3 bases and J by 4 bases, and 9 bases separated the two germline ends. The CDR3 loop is CAWRARGYGYTF. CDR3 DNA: TGTGCCTGGAGGGCCAGAGGCTATGGCTACACCTTC. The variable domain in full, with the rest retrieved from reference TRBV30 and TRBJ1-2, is SQTIHQWPATLVQPVGSPLSLECTVEGTSNPNLYWYRQAAGRGLQLLFYSVGIGQISSEVPQNLSASRPQDRQFILSSKKLLLSDSGFYLCAWRARGYGYTFGSGTRLTVV.

The CDR3 region is CASSETAALAIYF. CDR3 nucleotide sequence: TGTGCCAGCAGTGAAACGGCAGCCCTGGCCATATATTTT. This rearrangement joins TRBV2 to TRBJ1-3; no reliable D call. This CDR3 has 13 residues. Trimming removed 2 bases from V and 11 bases from J, with 13 bases in between. From germline, CDR1 is SNHLY and CDR2 FYNNEI.

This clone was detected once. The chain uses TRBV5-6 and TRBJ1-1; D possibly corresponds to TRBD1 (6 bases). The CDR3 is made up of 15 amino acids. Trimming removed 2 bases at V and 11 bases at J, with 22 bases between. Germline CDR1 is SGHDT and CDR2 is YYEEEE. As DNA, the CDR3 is TGTGCCAGCAGCTTAGAACTAACAGGGTTATCGGAGGCTTTCTTT. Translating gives CASSLELTGLSEAFF.

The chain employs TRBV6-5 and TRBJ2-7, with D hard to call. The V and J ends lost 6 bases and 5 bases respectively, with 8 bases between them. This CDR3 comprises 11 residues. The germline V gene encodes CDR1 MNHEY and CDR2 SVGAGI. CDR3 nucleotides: TGTGCCAGCAGGGATGCTCACGAGCAGTACTTC. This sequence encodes CASRDAHEQYF.

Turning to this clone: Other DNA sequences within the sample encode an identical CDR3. The DNA of the CDR3 is TGCAGTGCTAGCGGCGGGAGAGAAGCTTTCTTT. This codes for CSASGGREAFF. The gene calls are TRBV20-1 and TRBJ1-1; D not certain. The CDR3 spans 11 residues. Germline lookup yields CDR1 DFQATT and CDR2 SNEGSKA (reference sequence). V was pared by 3 bases and J by 8 bases, with 10 bases between.

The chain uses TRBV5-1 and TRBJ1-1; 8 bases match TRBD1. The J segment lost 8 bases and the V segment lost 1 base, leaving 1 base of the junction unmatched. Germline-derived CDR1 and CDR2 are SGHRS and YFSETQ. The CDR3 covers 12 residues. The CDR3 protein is CASSLRQGEAFF. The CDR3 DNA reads TGCGCCAGCAGCTTGCGACAGGGGGAAGCTTTCTTT.

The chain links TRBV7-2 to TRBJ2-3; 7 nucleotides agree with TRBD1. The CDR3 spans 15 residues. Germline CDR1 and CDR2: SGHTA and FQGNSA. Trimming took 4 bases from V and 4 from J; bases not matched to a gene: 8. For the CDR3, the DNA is TGTGCCAGCAGCTCCCTGGGACAGAGTGCAGATACGCAGTATTTT. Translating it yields CASSSLGQSADTQYF.

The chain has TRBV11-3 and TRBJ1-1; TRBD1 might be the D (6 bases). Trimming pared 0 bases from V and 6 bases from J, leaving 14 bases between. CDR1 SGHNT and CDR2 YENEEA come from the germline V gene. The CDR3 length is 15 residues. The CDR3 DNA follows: TGTGCCAGCAGCTTAGATCGAGGACAGTGGGCTGAAGCTTTCTTT. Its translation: CASSLDRGQWAEAFF.

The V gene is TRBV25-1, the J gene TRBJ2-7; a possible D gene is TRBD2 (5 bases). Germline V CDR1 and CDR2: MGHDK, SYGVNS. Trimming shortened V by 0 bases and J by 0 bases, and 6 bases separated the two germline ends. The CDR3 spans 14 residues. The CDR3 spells CASSEYEGSYEQYF. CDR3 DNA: TGTGCCAGCAGTGAATATGAGGGCTCCTACGAGCAGTACTTC.

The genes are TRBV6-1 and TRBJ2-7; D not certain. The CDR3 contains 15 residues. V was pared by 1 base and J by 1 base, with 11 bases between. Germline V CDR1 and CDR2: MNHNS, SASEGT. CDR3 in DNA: TGTGCCAGCAGTGAAGAGGTTCGCTTTTCCTACGAGCAGTACTTC. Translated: CASSEEVRFSYEQYF.

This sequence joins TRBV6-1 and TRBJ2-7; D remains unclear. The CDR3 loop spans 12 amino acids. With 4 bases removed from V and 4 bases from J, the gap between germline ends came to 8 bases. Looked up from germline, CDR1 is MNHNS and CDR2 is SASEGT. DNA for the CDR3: TGTGCCAGCAGTGTAAGACGATACGAGCAGTACTTC. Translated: CASSVRRYEQYF.

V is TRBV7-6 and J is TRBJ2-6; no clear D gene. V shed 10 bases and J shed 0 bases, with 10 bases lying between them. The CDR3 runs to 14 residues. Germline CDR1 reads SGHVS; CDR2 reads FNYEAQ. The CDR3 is CATHDGSGANVLTF. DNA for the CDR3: TGTGCCACCCACGACGGCTCTGGGGCCAACGTCCTGACTTTC.

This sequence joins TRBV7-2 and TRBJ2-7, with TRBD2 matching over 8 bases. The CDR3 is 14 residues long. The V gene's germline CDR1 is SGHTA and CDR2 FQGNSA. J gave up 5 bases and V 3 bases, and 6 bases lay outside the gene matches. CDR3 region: CASSFRRGDDEQYF. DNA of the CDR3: TGTGCCAGCAGCTTCAGGCGGGGGGATGACGAGCAGTACTTC.

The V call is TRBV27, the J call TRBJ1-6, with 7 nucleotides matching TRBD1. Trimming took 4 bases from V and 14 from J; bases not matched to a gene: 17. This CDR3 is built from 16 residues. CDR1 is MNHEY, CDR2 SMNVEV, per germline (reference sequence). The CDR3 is CASSSVLDRLQRSLHF. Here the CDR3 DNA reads TGTGCCAGCAGTTCCGTCCTGGACAGGCTTCAACGATCCCTCCACTTT.

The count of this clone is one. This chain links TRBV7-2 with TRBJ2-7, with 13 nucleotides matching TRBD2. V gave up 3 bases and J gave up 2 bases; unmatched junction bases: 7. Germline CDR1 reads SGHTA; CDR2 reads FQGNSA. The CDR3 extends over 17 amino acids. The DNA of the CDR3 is TGTGCCAGCAGCTTTTCCGGGACTAGCGGGGAGGCCTACGAGCAGTACTTC. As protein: CASSFSGTSGEAYEQYF.

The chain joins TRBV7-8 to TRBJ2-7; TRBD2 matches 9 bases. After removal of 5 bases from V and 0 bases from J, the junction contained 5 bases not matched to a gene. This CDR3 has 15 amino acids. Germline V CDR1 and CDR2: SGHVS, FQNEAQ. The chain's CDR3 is CASSILAGDSYEQYF. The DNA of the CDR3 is TGTGCCAGCAGCATATTAGCGGGGGACTCCTACGAGCAGTACTTC.

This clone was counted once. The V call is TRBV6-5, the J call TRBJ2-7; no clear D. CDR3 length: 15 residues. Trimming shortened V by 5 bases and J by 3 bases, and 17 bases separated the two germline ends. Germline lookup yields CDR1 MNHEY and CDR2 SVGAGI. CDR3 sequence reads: CASSRARARIYEQYF. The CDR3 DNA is TGTGCCAGCAGTAGGGCTAGGGCGAGGATCTACGAGCAGTACTTC.

The CDR3 sequence is CASSEAGGLANYGYTF. The CDR3 nucleotides read TGTGCCAGCAGTGAAGCGGGGGGACTAGCTAACTATGGCTACACCTTC. This rearrangement joins TRBV6-1 to TRBJ1-2; TRBD1 might be the D (5 bases). V lost 0 bases to trimming and J lost 0 bases, with 11 bases between them. CDR3 size: 16 residues. Per the germline V gene, CDR1 is MNHNS and CDR2 is SASEGT.

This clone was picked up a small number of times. This CDR3 reads CASSISGQIMNTEAFF. The DNA for the CDR3 is TGTGCCAGTAGTATCTCTGGACAGATTATGAACACTGAAGCTTTCTTT. This chain uses TRBV19 with TRBJ1-1; D perhaps matches TRBD1 (6 bases). This CDR3 region has 16 residues. V shed 3 bases and J shed 0 bases, with 14 bases lying between them. The germline V gene has CDR1 LNHDA and CDR2 SQIVND (reference sequence).